This T cell receptor beta chain was sequenced during a study of Graves' ophthalmopathy and Graves' hyperthyroidism. Study-wide context: The blood sample was drawn at first diagnosis and before any treatment. Findings and caveats of the study: The model's ophthalmopathy progression predictions had approximately 71% sensitivity and 72.22% specificity.

V lost 2 bases, J lost 7 bases, and 15 bases lay in between. This CDR3 is built from 14 residues. Germline CDR1 and CDR2: MNHEY and SVGAGI. Turning to this clonotype: As yet, its antigen is unknown.

TCR beta CDR3 regions were amplified from RNA transcripts. HTBI primers served in a first-round RT-PCR, which a second-round multiplex PCR followed. In TCRdb, the multiplex PCR reads were re-called with MiXCR into one record per CDR3 protein. This table holds around 600,000 distinct CDR3 sequences, more than 40% found once. This receptor was taken from an adult man with Graves' ophthalmopathy. The sample consisted of peripheral blood. The rearrangement uses TRBV6-5 and TRBJ2-7; no clear D. The CDR3 sequence: CASSYLDGNWEQYF. For the CDR3, the DNA is TGTGCCAGCAGTTACCTAGACGGAAATTGGGAGCAGTACTTC.